This entry lists 19 T cell receptor beta chains sequenced from one sample in a study of blood T cells in healthy people across ages. It was with a sample-barcoded 5' primer and a J-beta primer mix that a second PCR of about 6 to 12 cycles was run. TCRdb re-called the 5' RACE reads through MiXCR, storing one row per CDR3 protein. Of about 1.4 million distinct CDR3 sequences listed, 55% to 75% are singletons. Specimen: blood. These receptors all stem from a man aged 18 to 29 in good health.

V is TRBV6-5 and J is TRBJ1-2; D unclear. The CDR3 has 14 amino acids. Trimming took off 6 bases at V and 8 bases at J, with 19 bases between the two ends. Germline V lookup: CDR1 MNHEY, CDR2 SVGAGI. This chain's CDR3 is CASRPKPYGTGYTF. CDR3 in DNA: TGTGCCAGCAGGCCTAAACCATACGGCACCGGCTACACCTTC.

The chain is built from TRBV9 and TRBJ2-3; D perhaps matches TRBD2 (5 bases). The ends were cut back, 0 bases at V and 0 bases at J, with 17 bases in the middle. Germline CDR1 and CDR2: SGDLS and YYNGEE. The CDR3 spans 18 residues. This chain's CDR3 is CASSVVPGGPTSTDTQYF. The CDR3 DNA reads as TGTGCCAGCAGCGTAGTTCCCGGAGGACCGACTAGCACAGATACGCAGTATTTT. Variable domain in full (rest from reference TRBV9 and TRBJ2-3): DSGVTQTPKHLITATGQRVTLRCSPRSGDLSVYWYQQSLDQGLQFLIQYYNGEERAKGNILERFSAQQFPDLHSELNLSSLELGDSALYFCASSVVPGGPTSTDTQYFGPGTRLTVL.

The rearrangement links TRBV11-2 to TRBJ2-3, with D uncertain. In germline, CDR1 is SGHAT, CDR2 FQNNGV. The CDR3 has 14 residues. V lost 6 bases, J lost 0 bases, and 10 bases lay in between. The CDR3 DNA reads TGTGCCAGCAGAGGTCATCTTAGCACAGATACGCAGTATTTT. It translates to CASRGHLSTDTQYF.

This chain joins TRBV12-3 or TRBV12-4 and TRBJ1-4; 10 bases are shared with TRBD1. This CDR3 has 15 residues. Losses at the gene ends were 5 bases for V and 10 bases for J; bases not matched to a gene: 10. CDR3 protein: CASSPLGQGKRKLFF. The DNA of the CDR3 is TGTGCCAGCAGTCCCCTGGGACAGGGGAAACGAAAACTGTTTTTT.

The CDR3 bases are TGTGCCAGCAGTGAACTGGGGGACTACAATGAGCAGTTCTTC. Translated, it gives CASSELGDYNEQFF. The gene calls are TRBV6-1 and TRBJ2-1, with D perhaps assigned TRBD1 or TRBD2 (5 bases each). The germline V gene has CDR1 MNHNS and CDR2 SASEGT. This CDR3 comprises 14 residues. V was clipped by 2 bases and J by 3 bases, with 8 bases between them.

This rearrangement joins TRBV24-1 to TRBJ2-1, with TRBD1 identical over 7 bases. V lost 7 bases to trimming and J lost 10 bases; unmatched junction nucleotides: 12. This CDR3 is 14 amino acids long. From germline, CDR1 is KGHDR and CDR2 SFDVKD. The CDR3 loop is CATSRSGTAYEQFF. The CDR3 DNA follows: TGTGCCACCAGCAGATCCGGGACAGCATACGAGCAGTTCTTC.

The V gene is TRBV6-1, the J gene TRBJ2-1, with D uncertain. The V and J ends lost 8 bases and 0 bases respectively, with 14 bases between them. Germline V gene data show CDR1 as MNHNS and CDR2 as SASEGT. There are 15 residues in the CDR3. The DNA of the CDR3 is TGTGCCAGCCCTCCGCGGAAACTCTCCTACAATGAGCAGTTCTTC. This translates into CASPPRKLSYNEQFF.

The chain carries TRBV4-2 and TRBJ2-1, with 7 bases matching TRBD2. The CDR3 length is 15 residues. Germline CDR1 reads LGHNA; CDR2 reads YNFKEQ. After removal of 1 base from V and 3 bases from J, the junction contained 3 bases not matched to a gene. The CDR3 nucleotides are TGTGCCAGCAGCCAAGCCCGGACTAGCTACAATGAGCAGTTCTTC. Protein product: CASSQARTSYNEQFF.

The V and J genes are TRBV18 and TRBJ2-3, with 8 bases aligning to TRBD1. V shed 3 bases, J shed 4 bases, and the junction held 9 bases outside the gene matches. Germline CDR1 is KGHSH and CDR2 is LQKENI. CDR3 length: 16 residues. The CDR3 reads CASSPRTGSPPDTQYF. For the CDR3, the DNA is TGTGCCAGCTCACCCCGGACAGGGAGCCCCCCAGATACGCAGTATTTT. The full variable domain, with the rest looked up from reference TRBV18 and TRBJ2-3, is NAGVMQNPRHLVRRRGQEARLRCSPMKGHSHVYWYRQLPEEGLKFMVYLQKENIIDESGMPKERFSAEFPKEGPSILRIQQVVRGDSAAYFCASSPRTGSPPDTQYFGPGTRLTVL.

This clonotype appeared once. This chain uses TRBV3-1 with TRBJ1-4; D possibly corresponds to TRBD1 (6 bases). The CDR3 runs 17 residues. CDR1 LGHDT and CDR2 YNNKEL come from the germline V gene (reference sequence). V dropped 6 bases and J dropped 4 bases, with 21 bases sitting between them. In DNA, the CDR3 is TGTGCCAGCAGTTCTATTACCCTGGACAGCGATAATGAAAAACTGTTTTTT. It translates to CASSSITLDSDNEKLFF.

This clonotype was detected only a few times. CDR3 region: CSASKTGTYEQYF. The CDR3 bases are TGCAGTGCTAGTAAGACAGGAACCTACGAGCAGTACTTC. The gene calls are TRBV20-1 and TRBJ2-7; D may be TRBD1 (6 bases). The germline V and J ends were trimmed by 3 bases and 2 bases, with 11 bases remaining between them. In germline, CDR1 is DFQATT, CDR2 SNEGSKA (reference sequence). The CDR3 extends over 13 amino acids.

V usage is TRBV4-1 and J usage is TRBJ1-5; D is undetermined. The CDR3 consists of 15 residues. Germline values: CDR1 MGHRA, CDR2 YSYEKL. Trimming left V 0 bases short and J 6 bases short, with 12 bases between. Here the CDR3 DNA reads TGCGCCAGCAGCCAAGATAGGGCAGCCCCTCAGCCCCAGCATTTT. As protein: CASSQDRAAPQPQHF.

The gene calls are TRBV7-2 and TRBJ2-5, with D unclear. V shed 5 bases and J shed 5 bases, with 12 bases lying between them. Germline V gene sequence: CDR1 SGHTA, CDR2 FQGNSA. This CDR3 has 13 residues. CDR3 protein: CASSRDPEETQYF. DNA for the CDR3: TGTGCCAGCAGCCGAGACCCCGAGGAGACCCAGTACTTC.

The chain has TRBV7-2 and TRBJ1-6; 7 nucleotides match TRBD1. V was clipped by 5 bases and J by 13 bases; unmatched bases: 8. Germline CDR1 is SGHTA and CDR2 is FQGNSA. This CDR3 spans 13 amino acids. This chain's CDR3 is CASSRDSAGPLHF. CDR3 DNA sequence: TGTGCCAGCAGCCGGGACAGCGCAGGGCCCCTCCACTTT.

This chain links TRBV4-3 with TRBJ1-6; D not resolved. The germline V gene encodes CDR1 LGHNA and CDR2 YSLEER. The CDR3 covers 13 residues. With 2 bases removed from V and 7 bases from J, the gap between germline ends came to 6 bases. This chain's CDR3 is CASSQTENSPLHF. CDR3 in DNA: TGCGCCAGCAGCCAAACGGAGAATTCACCCCTCCACTTT.

The V call is TRBV29-1, the J call TRBJ2-1, with 12 bases aligning to TRBD1. Germline CDR1 and CDR2: SQVTM and ANQGSEA. Trimming took 7 bases from V and 9 from J; bases not matched to a gene: 7. This CDR3 has 13 residues. The CDR3 reads CSAPGQGAVEQFF. The DNA for the CDR3 is TGCAGCGCTCCGGGACAGGGGGCGGTTGAGCAGTTCTTC.

The chain joins TRBV28 to TRBJ1-2; D perhaps matches TRBD1 (5 bases). CDR3 length equals 12 residues. V gave up 6 bases and J gave up 7 bases, with 12 bases separating them. Germline V gives CDR1 MDHEN, CDR2 SYDVKM. DNA for the CDR3: TGTGCCAGCAGACCGGGGGTCTCTGGCTACACCTTC. The encoded protein is CASRPGVSGYTF.

The chain has TRBV6-5 and TRBJ2-1; 8 positions agree with TRBD2. The V and J ends lost 2 bases and 8 bases, in that order; junction bases with no gene match: 8. Germline V gene data show CDR1 as MNHEY and CDR2 as SVGAGI. The CDR3 length is 15 residues. The CDR3 DNA sequence: TGTGCCAGCAGTTACCAGCGGGAGTGGATGCATGAGCAGTTCTTC. Translating it yields CASSYQREWMHEQFF.

This clonotype was seen more than once but under ten times. The rearrangement links TRBV25-1 to TRBJ2-6; 8 positions match TRBD2. Trimming took 2 bases from V and 2 from J; bases not matched to a gene: 8. Looked up from germline, CDR1 is MGHDK and CDR2 is SYGVNS. The CDR3 length is 18 residues. The DNA of the CDR3 is TGTGCCAGCAGTGAACCTCGGGGGGGAGGTCCTGGGGCCAACGTCCTGACTTTC. Encoded protein: CASSEPRGGGPGANVLTF. Supplemented by reference TRBV25-1 and TRBJ2-6, the full variable domain reads EADIYQTPRYLVIGTGKKITLECSQTMGHDKMYWYQQDPGMELHLIHYSYGVNSTEKGDLSSESTVSRIRTEHFPLTLESARPSHTSQYLCASSEPRGGGPGANVLTFGAGSRLTVL.